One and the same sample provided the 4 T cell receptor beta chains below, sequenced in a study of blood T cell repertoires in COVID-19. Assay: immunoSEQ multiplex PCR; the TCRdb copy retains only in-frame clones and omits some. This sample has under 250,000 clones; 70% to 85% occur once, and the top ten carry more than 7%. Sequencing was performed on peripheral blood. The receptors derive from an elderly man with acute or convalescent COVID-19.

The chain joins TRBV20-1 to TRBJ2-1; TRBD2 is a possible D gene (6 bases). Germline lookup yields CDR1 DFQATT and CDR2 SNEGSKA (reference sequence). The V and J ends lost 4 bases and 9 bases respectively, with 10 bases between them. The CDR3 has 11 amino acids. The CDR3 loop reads CSAKGGTEQFF. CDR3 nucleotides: TGCAGTGCTAAAGGAGGGACTGAGCAGTTCTTC.

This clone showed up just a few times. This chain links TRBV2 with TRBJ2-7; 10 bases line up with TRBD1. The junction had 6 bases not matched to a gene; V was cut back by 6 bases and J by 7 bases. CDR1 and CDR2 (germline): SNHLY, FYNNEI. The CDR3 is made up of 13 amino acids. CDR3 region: CASRGTGDEEQYF. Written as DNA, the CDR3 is TGTGCCAGCAGAGGGACAGGGGATGAAGAGCAGTACTTC.

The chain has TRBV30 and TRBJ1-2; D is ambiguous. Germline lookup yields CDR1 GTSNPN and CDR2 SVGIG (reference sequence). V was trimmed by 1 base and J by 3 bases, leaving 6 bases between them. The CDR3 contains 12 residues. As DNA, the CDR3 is TGTGCCTGGAGTGCGGGAGACTATGGCTACACCTTC. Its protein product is CAWSAGDYGYTF.

CDR3 nucleotides: TGCGCCAGCAGCGGGGCCTACTACAATGAGCAGTTCTTC. Amino acids: CASSGAYYNEQFF. The chain employs TRBV5-1 and TRBJ2-1; possibly TRBD1 for D (5 bases). In germline, CDR1 is SGHRS, CDR2 YFSETQ. Trimming stripped 4 bases from V and 3 bases from J, with 8 bases between. The CDR3 spans 13 residues. Complete variable domain (other parts from reference TRBV5-1 and TRBJ2-1): KAGVTQTPRYLIKTRGQQVTLSCSPISGHRSVSWYQQTPGQGLQFLFEYFSETQRNKGNFPGRFSGRQFSNSRSEMNVSTLELGDSALYLCASSGAYYNEQFFGPGTRLTVL.